The 16 T cell receptor beta chains given below trace back to one sample, sequenced in a study of neurological immune-mediated disorders. TCRdb fed the 5' RACE reads into MiXCR, producing one record per CDR3 protein. The table has 20,000 to 30,000 distinct CDR3 sequences, roughly 6.3% seen once; the top ten hold under 5.5%. Sequencing was performed on PBMCs. Receptor source: a woman in her 40s in good health.

This clonotype was picked up many times. This chain connects TRBV20-1 to TRBJ1-4; a possible D gene is TRBD1 (6 bases). CDR1 DFQATT and CDR2 SNEGSKA come from the germline V gene (reference sequence). V was shortened by 0 bases and J by 12 bases, with 14 bases between the two germline ends. The CDR3 sequence is 13 residues long. The CDR3 DNA sequence: TGCAGTGCTAGAGATTATGGGGGCGGACAACTGTTTTTT. Protein product: CSARDYGGGQLFF.

In its sample, this clonotype was seen a few times. The V call is TRBV29-1, the J call TRBJ2-5, with 13 bases identical to TRBD2. The CDR3 sequence is 16 residues long. Germline values: CDR1 SQVTM, CDR2 ANQGSEA. V lost 4 bases and J lost 4; bases outside the gene matches: 9. CDR3 loop: CSVGKLAGGPTETQYF. CDR3 in DNA: TGCAGCGTTGGAAAACTAGCGGGAGGGCCCACAGAGACCCAGTACTTC. Complete variable domain (other parts from reference TRBV29-1 and TRBJ2-5): SAVISQKPSRDICQRGTSLTIQCQVDSQVTMMFWYRQQPGQSLTLIATANQGSEATYESGFVIDKFPISRPNLTFSTLTVSNMSPEDSSIYLCSVGKLAGGPTETQYFGPGTRLLVL.

This clonotype was observed at least ten times. V gene TRBV7-2 combines with J gene TRBJ2-5; 8 nucleotides agree with TRBD2. The germline V gene encodes CDR1 SGHTA and CDR2 FQGNSA. The CDR3 has 16 amino acids. Trimming took 5 bases from V and 1 from J; bases not matched to a gene: 9. CDR3 in amino acids: CASSRGAAGAQETQYF. Here the CDR3 DNA reads TGTGCCAGCAGCCGGGGGGCAGCGGGAGCCCAAGAGACCCAGTACTTC.

This clonotype was seen many times. V gene TRBV7-9 combines with J gene TRBJ1-4, with TRBD1 matching over 8 bases. Germline V gene sequence: CDR1 SEHNR, CDR2 FQNEAQ (reference sequence). V lost 0 bases and J lost 7; bases outside the gene matches: 4. This CDR3 is 15 amino acids long. The CDR3 loop reads CASSLARGRIEKLFF. The DNA of the CDR3 is TGTGCCAGCAGCTTAGCCAGGGGGCGTATTGAAAAACTGTTTTTT.

This clonotype was seen repeatedly, ten times or more. The J gene is TRBJ1-1, the V gene TRBV7-2, with D maybe TRBD1 (5 bases). V gave up 2 bases and J gave up 4 bases, with 11 bases separating them. Germline V gives CDR1 SGHTA, CDR2 FQGNSA. CDR3 length: 14 residues. The CDR3 reads CASSLSGAATEAFF. The CDR3 DNA is TGTGCCAGCAGCTTATCCGGGGCCGCCACTGAAGCTTTCTTT.

This clonotype was counted ten times or more. This chain uses TRBV27 with TRBJ1-1, with D unresolved. V was cut by 5 bases and J by 10 bases, with 17 bases left in between. Germline CDR1 reads MNHEY; CDR2 reads SMNVEV (reference sequence). The CDR3 is made up of 13 amino acids. The chain's CDR3 is CASSPDPFLGAFF. The CDR3 DNA reads as TGTGCCAGCAGTCCCGACCCCTTCTTGGGAGCTTTCTTT.

At least ten counts were recorded for this clonotype. The chain combines TRBV6-5 with TRBJ2-1; perhaps TRBD1 as D (7 bases). This CDR3 is built from 15 residues. The germline V gene has CDR1 MNHEY and CDR2 SVGAGI. With 2 bases removed from V and 9 bases from J, the gap between germline ends came to 17 bases. CDR3 amino acids: CASSYPTHQGGEQFF. CDR3 nucleotide sequence: TGTGCCAGCAGTTACCCGACTCATCAGGGGGGTGAGCAGTTCTTC.

This clonotype was counted at least ten times. This sequence joins TRBV7-2 and TRBJ2-5, with 8 bases lining up with TRBD2. The germline CDR1 and CDR2 sequences are SGHTA and FQGNSA. The CDR3 runs 14 residues. V was clipped by 5 bases and J by 5 bases; unmatched bases: 7. The CDR3 is CASSPGGVRETQYF. CDR3 in DNA: TGTGCCAGCAGCCCCGGGGGGGTCCGGGAGACCCAGTACTTC.

Ten or more counts support this clonotype. This rearrangement joins TRBV12-3 or TRBV12-4 to TRBJ2-4; the D gene could be TRBD1 or TRBD2 (6 bases each). This CDR3 comprises 14 residues. V was pared by 3 bases and J by 3 bases, with 9 bases between. This CDR3 reads CASSLRGDKNIQYF. The CDR3 DNA reads TGTGCCAGCAGTTTGAGGGGGGACAAAAACATTCAGTACTTC.

This clonotype was detected ten times or more. This chain joins TRBV7-2 and TRBJ2-2; 12 bases align to TRBD2. The CDR3 is made up of 18 amino acids. Trimming cost V 5 bases and J 4 bases; bases outside gene matches: 11. Germline CDR1 reads SGHTA; CDR2 reads FQGNSA. DNA of the CDR3: TGTGCCAGCAGCGCGGGGGCTAGCGGGAGGGCCGGCACCGGGGAGCTGTTTTTT. Translation gives CASSAGASGRAGTGELFF.

This clonotype was observed at least ten times. The chain employs TRBV5-1 and TRBJ2-2; 7 bases line up with TRBD2. Germline CDR1 reads SGHRS; CDR2 reads YFSETQ. V trimming: 2 bases; J trimming: 4 bases; junction bases outside the gene matches: 11. This CDR3 contains 17 residues. The DNA of the CDR3 is TGCGCCAGCAGCTTTTTGGCAACTAGCGAAGGCACCGGGGAGCTGTTTTTT. It specifies CASSFLATSEGTGELFF.

This clonotype came up many times. The chain couples TRBV7-2 to TRBJ2-2, with D possibly matching TRBD2 (5 bases). Germline values: CDR1 SGHTA, CDR2 FQGNSA. V lost 10 bases and J 4 bases, leaving 16 bases between the germline ends. The CDR3 has 14 residues. CDR3 sequence (DNA): TGTGCCACACTCCGGGGTAGTGCCACCGGGGAGCTGTTTTTT. This encodes CATLRGSATGELFF.

The sample holds many counts of this clonotype. The chain is built from TRBV6-5 and TRBJ2-3, with a weak D call TRBD2 (7 bases). This CDR3 comprises 17 residues. Between the trimmed V and J ends, which lost 0 bases and 4 bases, there was a span of 17 bases. The germline V gene encodes CDR1 MNHEY and CDR2 SVGAGI. The CDR3: CASSYSSGAGAADTQYF. CDR3 coding DNA: TGTGCCAGCAGTTACTCGTCGGGGGCGGGAGCGGCAGATACGCAGTATTTT.

This clonotype occurred many times. The rearrangement uses TRBV20-1 and TRBJ2-1; 10 positions match TRBD2. This CDR3 is built from 14 residues. Germline V gene lookup returns CDR1 DFQATT and CDR2 SNEGSKA (reference sequence). V lost 1 base, J lost 9 bases, and 6 bases stayed unmatched. CDR3 DNA sequence: TGCAGTGCTAGAGGGCTAGCGGGAGAGGTTGAGCAGTTCTTC. This encodes CSARGLAGEVEQFF.

In its sample, this clonotype was seen many times. The rearrangement links TRBV6-5 to TRBJ2-6; D is possibly TRBD1 or TRBD2 (5 bases each). The CDR3 has 17 residues. Germline V CDR1 and CDR2: MNHEY, SVGAGI. The V end was cut by 7 bases, the J end by 0 bases, with 16 bases between. This chain's CDR3 is CASTLQAGFSGANVLTF. CDR3 DNA sequence: TGTGCCAGCACCCTACAGGCGGGTTTCTCTGGGGCCAACGTCCTGACTTTC.

The table lists this clonotype with a count of one. This rearrangement joins TRBV20-1 to TRBJ2-3, with D possibly matching TRBD2 (5 bases). Germline assignment: CDR1 DFQATT and CDR2 SNEGSKA (reference sequence). The V end lost 3 bases, the J end lost 6 bases, and 19 bases lay between the germline ends. CDR3 length: 15 residues. The CDR3 DNA is TGCAGTGCTAGGTCCTCGGGCGGGTGGAGGGATACGCAGTATTTT. Translated, it gives CSARSSGGWRDTQYF.